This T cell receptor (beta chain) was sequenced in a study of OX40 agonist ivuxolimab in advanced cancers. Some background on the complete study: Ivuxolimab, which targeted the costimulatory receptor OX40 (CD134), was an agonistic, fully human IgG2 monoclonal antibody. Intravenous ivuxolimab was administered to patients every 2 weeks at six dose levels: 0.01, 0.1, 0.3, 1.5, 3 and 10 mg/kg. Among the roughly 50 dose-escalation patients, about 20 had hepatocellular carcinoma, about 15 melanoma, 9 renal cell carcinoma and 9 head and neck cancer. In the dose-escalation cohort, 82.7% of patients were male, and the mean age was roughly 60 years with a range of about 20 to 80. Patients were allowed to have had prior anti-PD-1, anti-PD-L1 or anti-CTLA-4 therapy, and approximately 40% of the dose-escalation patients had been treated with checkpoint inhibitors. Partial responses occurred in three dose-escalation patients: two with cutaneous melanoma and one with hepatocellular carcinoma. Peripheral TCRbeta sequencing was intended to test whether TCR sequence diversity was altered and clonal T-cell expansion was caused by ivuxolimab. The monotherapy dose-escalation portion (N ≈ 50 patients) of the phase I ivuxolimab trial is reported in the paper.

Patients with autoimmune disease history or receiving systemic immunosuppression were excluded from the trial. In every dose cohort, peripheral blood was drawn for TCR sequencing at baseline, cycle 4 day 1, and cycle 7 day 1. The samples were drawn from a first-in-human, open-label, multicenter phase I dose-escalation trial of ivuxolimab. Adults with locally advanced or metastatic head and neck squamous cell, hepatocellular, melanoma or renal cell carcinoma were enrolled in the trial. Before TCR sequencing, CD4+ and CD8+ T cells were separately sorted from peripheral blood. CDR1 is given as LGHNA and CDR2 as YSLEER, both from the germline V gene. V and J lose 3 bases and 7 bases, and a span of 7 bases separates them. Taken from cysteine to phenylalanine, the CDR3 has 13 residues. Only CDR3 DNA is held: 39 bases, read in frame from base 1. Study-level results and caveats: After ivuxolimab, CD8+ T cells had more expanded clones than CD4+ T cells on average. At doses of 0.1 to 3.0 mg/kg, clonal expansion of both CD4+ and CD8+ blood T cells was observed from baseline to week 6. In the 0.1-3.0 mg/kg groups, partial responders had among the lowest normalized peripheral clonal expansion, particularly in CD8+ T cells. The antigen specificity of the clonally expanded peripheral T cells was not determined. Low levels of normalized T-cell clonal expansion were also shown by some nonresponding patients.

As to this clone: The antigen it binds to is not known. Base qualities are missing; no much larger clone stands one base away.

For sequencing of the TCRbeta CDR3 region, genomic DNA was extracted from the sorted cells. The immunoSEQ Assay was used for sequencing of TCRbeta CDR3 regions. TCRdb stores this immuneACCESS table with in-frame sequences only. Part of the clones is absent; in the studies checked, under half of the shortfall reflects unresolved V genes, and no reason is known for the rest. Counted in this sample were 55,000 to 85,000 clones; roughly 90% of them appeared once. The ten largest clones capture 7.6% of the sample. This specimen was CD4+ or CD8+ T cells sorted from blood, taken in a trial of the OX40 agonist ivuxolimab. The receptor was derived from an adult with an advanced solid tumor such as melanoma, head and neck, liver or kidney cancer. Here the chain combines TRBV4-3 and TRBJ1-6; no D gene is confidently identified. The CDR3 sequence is CASSQDRNSPLHF. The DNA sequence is TGCGCCAGCAGCCAGGACCGAAATTCACCCCTCCACTTT.